The rows below give T cell receptor beta chains drawn from one sample of a study of Ad26.COV2.S vaccination and SARS-CoV-2 variants. Sequencing was performed with immunoSEQ multiplex PCR; in TCRdb, only in-frame clones are kept and a portion is missing. The sample lists 350,000 to 500,000 clones, around 90% seen once, with more than 3.5% in the top ten. Sequencing was performed on peripheral blood, taken in a trial of Ad26.COV2.S vaccine versus placebo. Source of these receptors: a person aged 18-60 years who received the Ad26.COV2.S COVID-19 vaccine or a placebo. Each CDR3 is given with its conserved first and last residue. D genes are given only for firm matches. The size of a clone is reported for some rows only, either as once, few or many, or as a class for expanded clones.

size,V,length,D,J,CDR3,DNA
.,TRBV28,14,.,TRBJ1-2,CASSFMTERAGYTF,TGTGCCAGCAGTTTTATGACGGAGAGGGCTGGCTACACCTTC
.,TRBV28,15,TRBD1,TRBJ2-3,CASSPGQARADTQYF,TGTGCCAGCAGTCCGGGACAGGCTAGGGCAGATACGCAGTATTTT
.,TRBV14,18,.,TRBJ2-1,CASSQVTLVESALNEQFF,TGTGCCAGCAGCCAAGTAACCCTGGTGGAATCCGCATTAAATGAGCAGTTCTTC
.,TRBV30,12,.,TRBJ1-3,CVWESSGNTIYF,TGTGTATGGGAGAGCTCTGGAAACACCATATATTTT
.,TRBV19,15,TRBD2,TRBJ2-7,CASSETGTSAYEQYF,TGTGCCAGTAGCGAAACCGGGACTAGCGCATACGAGCAGTACTTC
.,TRBV7-3,18,TRBD2,TRBJ2-2,CASSPRGGLAEHTGELFF,TGTGCCAGCAGCCCCCGGGGGGGACTAGCGGAGCACACCGGGGAGCTGTTTTTT
.,TRBV3-1/TRBV3-2,15,TRBD2,TRBJ2-5,CASSQFSGKGETQYF,TGTGCCAGCAGCCAATTTAGCGGGAAAGGGGAGACCCAGTACTTC
.,TRBV19,13,.,TRBJ2-5,CASSWGSGETQYF,TGTGCCAGTAGCTGGGGCAGCGGAGAGACCCAGTACTTC
once,TRBV19,17,.,TRBJ2-3,CASSIVFGGLITDTQYF,TGTGCCAGTAGTATAGTGTTCGGCGGTTTGATCACAGATACGCAGTATTTT
once,TRBV5-5,11,.,TRBJ2-7,CASSHPSEQYF,TGTGCCAGCAGTCACCCCTCCGAGCAGTACTTC
once,TRBV7-6,14,.,TRBJ2-1,CASSLEGRLNEQFF,TGTGCCAGCAGCTTAGAAGGCAGGCTCAATGAGCAGTTCTTC
.,TRBV6-5,14,TRBD2,TRBJ2-3,CASSLGVAGDTQYF,TGTGCCAGCAGTTTGGGGGTAGCGGGAGATACGCAGTATTTT
.,TRBV19,16,TRBD1,TRBJ2-3,CASRQGQGTATDTQYF,TGTGCCAGTAGACAAGGACAGGGAACTGCGACAGATACGCAGTATTTT
.,TRBV5-4,16,TRBD1,TRBJ2-2,CASSELQGALTGELFF,TGTGCCAGCAGCGAATTACAGGGGGCGCTTACCGGGGAGCTGTTTTTT
.,TRBV28,15,TRBD2,TRBJ2-1,CASSFSGTSYNEQFF,TGTGCCAGCAGTTTTAGCGGGACCTCCTACAATGAGCAGTTCTTC
.,TRBV20-1,14,TRBD2,TRBJ2-3,CSASWLADTDTQYF,TGCAGTGCTAGTTGGCTAGCGGATACAGATACGCAGTATTTT
.,TRBV4-3,17,TRBD1,TRBJ1-4,CASSPGTGPDFNEKLFF,TGCGCCAGCAGCCCAGGGACAGGTCCTGATTTTAATGAAAAACTGTTTTTT
.,TRBV30,15,TRBD1,TRBJ1-2,CAWSVTGTVLTGYTF,TGTGCCTGGAGTGTAACCGGGACAGTCCTGACGGGCTACACCTTC
.,TRBV2,13,.,TRBJ2-1,CASRALPYNEQFF,TGTGCCAGCAGGGCCCTACCCTACAATGAGCAGTTCTTC
.,TRBV25-1,11,.,TRBJ2-1,CASSEGNEQFF,TGTGCCAGCTCCGAGGGCAATGAGCAGTTCTTC
few,TRBV25-1,14,.,TRBJ1-5,CASSAGTGNQPQHF,TGTGCCAGCAGTGCCGGGACGGGCAATCAGCCCCAGCATTTT
.,TRBV4-1,15,.,TRBJ1-5,CASSPAEYSNQPQHF,TGCGCCAGCAGCCCAGCCGAATATAGCAATCAGCCCCAGCATTTT
.,TRBV28,16,TRBD2,TRBJ2-7,CASSPGLAGGVYEQYF,TGTGCCAGCAGTCCGGGACTAGCGGGAGGTGTCTACGAGCAGTACTTC
.,TRBV7-2,16,TRBD2,TRBJ2-7,CASSLGRAGRAYEQYF,TGTGCCAGCAGCTTGGGTCGTGCTGGGAGGGCCTACGAGCAGTACTTC
.,TRBV28,12,.,TRBJ2-7,CASSGLTYEQYF,TGTGCCAGCAGTGGACTAACCTACGAGCAGTACTTC
once,TRBV28,15,.,TRBJ2-3,CASSDLGGSTDTQYF,TGTGCCAGCAGTGACCTCGGGGGTAGCACAGATACGCAGTATTTT
.,TRBV5-6,14,.,TRBJ2-5,CASSLEVIQETQYF,TGTGCCAGCAGCTTGGAGGTGATTCAAGAGACCCAGTACTTC
.,TRBV28,11,.,TRBJ2-1,CASGTYNEQFF,TGTGCCAGCGGGACCTACAATGAGCAGTTCTTC
.,TRBV6-1,17,.,TRBJ2-1,CASSEAPTRSSYNEQFF,TGTGCCAGCAGTGAAGCCCCGACTAGGTCCTCCTACAATGAGCAGTTCTTC
.,TRBV4-3,14,.,TRBJ2-1,CASSPGESYNEQFF,TGCGCCAGCAGTCCGGGTGAGTCCTACAATGAGCAGTTCTTC